The 3 T cell receptor beta chains in this list originate from one sample, sequenced in a study of CD8+CD57+ T cells in acquired aplastic anemia. Selection for sequencing was limited to patients who had shown CD8+CD57+ cell expansion by flow cytometry. Profiling that covered TCR beta VDJ and CDR3 relied on genomic DNA as its template. TCRdb processed the reads anew with MiXCR; each CDR3 protein has one entry. The sample consists of roughly 260,000 distinct CDR3 sequences, more than 40% of them appearing once. Sequencing used sorted CD4+, CD8+, or CD8+CD57+ T cells (not recorded which) from PBMCs. These receptors were collected from a human donor with aplastic anemia.

This clonotype has a count of ten or more. The chain couples TRBV7-9 to TRBJ2-1, with 11 nucleotides matching TRBD2. The V and J ends lost 4 bases and 8 bases, in that order; junction bases with no gene match: 7. The CDR3 length is 15 residues. In germline, CDR1 is SEHNR, CDR2 FQNEAQ (reference sequence). CDR3 residues: CASSYSGRALDEQFF. CDR3 in DNA: TGTGCCAGCAGCTATAGCGGGAGGGCCCTCGATGAGCAGTTCTTC.

This clonotype was counted at least ten times. This rearrangement joins TRBV10-3 to TRBJ1-1, with D tentatively TRBD1 (5 bases). V dropped 3 bases and J dropped 7 bases, with 12 bases sitting between them. This CDR3 spans 13 amino acids. Looked up from germline, CDR1 is ENHRY and CDR2 is SYGVKD. In nucleotides, the CDR3 is TGTGCCATCAGTGATGGGTGGAGGGGTGAAGCTTTCTTT. This sequence encodes CAISDGWRGEAFF.

The chain joins TRBV6-1 to TRBJ2-7; D unclear. The germline gives CDR1 MNHNS, CDR2 SASEGT. The V end was cut by 8 bases, the J end by 2 bases, with 7 bases between. The CDR3 is made up of 11 amino acids. CDR3 nucleotide sequence: TGTGCCAGCCGAGAGACCTACGAGCAGTACTTC. Residues: CASRETYEQYF.